One T cell receptor (beta chain) is described in this entry. Antigen unknown. The source of the sample is a study of T cell repertoires in cytomegalovirus infection. Overall study context: Public TCR beta signatures were indicative of both CMV infection and a matching HLA type.

TCRdb re-derived calls from the reads in MiXCR, one entry per CDR3 protein. The sample holds some 180,000 distinct CDR3 sequences, 17% seen once. Study-wide findings and caveats: Pooled public TCR beta family frequency picked out CMV carriers with the relevant HLA. In two of eight donors, the top clonotype was HLA-C-restricted CMV-specific.

This TCR was recovered from a human donor in good health (CMV status not recorded). Some clones in this sample may be carry-over from other donors' samples. The specimen was CD8+ T cells from PBMCs.

CDR3 amino acids: CASSYRLAGGWEQFF. CDR3 DNA: TGTGCCAGCAGTTATAGGCTAGCGGGGGGCTGGGAGCAGTTCTTC. This chain uses TRBV6-6 with TRBJ2-1, with TRBD2 identical over 11 bases. V lost 3 bases, J lost 10 bases, and 8 bases stayed unmatched. The CDR3 is 15 residues long. CDR1 is MNHNY and CDR2 is SVGAGI in the germline V gene (reference sequence).